The clone carrying this TCR beta chain was seen ten or more times. Its antigen remains unidentified. This entry comes from a study of neurological immune-mediated disorders. The authors obtained over 160 million TCR-beta sequences from 15-18 subjects per sequencing run. TCRdb called the 5' RACE reads again in MiXCR, with one record for every CDR3 protein. The sample yields some 30,000 distinct CDR3 sequences, about 15% seen once. Described time point: technical triplicate 3. Input was about a million sorted T cells, either CD4+ or CD8+. Study-level points and caveats: It was HTLV-1-associated myelopathy that showed the most TCR clonal expansion, while multiple sclerosis showed the least, falling below healthy controls.

Trimming stripped 5 bases from V and 2 bases from J, with 10 bases between. The germline V gene encodes CDR1 SEHNR and CDR2 FQNEAQ (reference sequence). The CDR3 has 13 residues. The source of this sequence is a female donor with HTLV-1-associated myelopathy (HAM/TSP). J is TRBJ2-7 and V is TRBV7-9, with unresolved D. Sequenced sample: CD4+ T cells from blood. CDR3 sequence reads: CASSPFNPYEQYF. DNA of the CDR3: TGTGCCAGCAGCCCCTTCAATCCCTACGAGCAGTACTTC.